These T cell receptor beta chains were read from a single sample in a study of T cell changes during pregnancy in multiple sclerosis. The assay was immunoSEQ multiplex PCR, and TCRdb's table has in-frame clones only and misses some. The table has about 85,000 clones, 91% seen once. The sequenced sample was peripheral blood, obtained in the first trimester of pregnancy. Receptors originate from a female donor with multiple sclerosis, enrolled in a pregnancy study. The CDR3 runs from the conserved cysteine through the conserved F or W. D genes are given only for firm matches. Clone size is given for some rows only: seen once, a few or many times, or a class if the clone is expanded.

D gene: TRBD1; V gene: TRBV9; J gene: TRBJ1-1; clone size: once; CDR3 DNA: TGTGCCAGCAGCGTAGTGATCGGTGGGACAGGTGATTATAACACTGAAGCTTTCTTT; CDR3 protein: CASSVVIGGTGDYNTEAFF
D gene: TRBD2; V gene: TRBV7-9; J gene: TRBJ2-3; clone size: .; CDR3 DNA: TGTGCCAGCAGCCTCGGTTCTAGCGGGCCGGGGACGCAGTATTTT; CDR3 protein: CASSLGSSGPGTQYF
D gene: .; V gene: TRBV19; J gene: TRBJ2-5; clone size: once; CDR3 DNA: TGTGCCAGTAGTATAGATCTAGAGTCGTCGGAGACCCAGTACTTC; CDR3 protein: CASSIDLESSETQYF
D gene: .; V gene: TRBV19; J gene: TRBJ1-2; clone size: .; CDR3 DNA: TGTGCCAGTAGTGGGGCTCGGACAGTTAGGGATGGCTACACCTTC; CDR3 protein: CASSGARTVRDGYTF
D gene: TRBD2; V gene: TRBV2; J gene: TRBJ2-1; clone size: .; CDR3 DNA: TGTGCCAGCAGGGCCGGGACTAGCGAGTACAATGAGCAGTTCTTC; CDR3 protein: CASRAGTSEYNEQFF
D gene: .; V gene: TRBV7-3; J gene: TRBJ1-1; clone size: .; CDR3 DNA: TGTGCCAGCAGCCCAAGGGGTGCAGGGATTGAAGCTTTCTTT; CDR3 protein: CASSPRGAGIEAFF
D gene: .; V gene: TRBV6-5; J gene: TRBJ1-5; clone size: .; CDR3 DNA: TGTGCCAGCAGCTACAACAGGGTTCAGCCCCAGCATTTT; CDR3 protein: CASSYNRVQPQHF
D gene: TRBD1; V gene: TRBV7-3; J gene: TRBJ2-2; clone size: .; CDR3 DNA: TGTGCCAGTCATGCAACCGGGACAGGATACACCGGGGAGCTGTTTTTT; CDR3 protein: CASHATGTGYTGELFF
D gene: .; V gene: TRBV14; J gene: TRBJ1-1; clone size: .; CDR3 DNA: TGTGCCAGCAGCCATACACCGAACACTGAAGCTTTCTTT; CDR3 protein: CASSHTPNTEAFF
D gene: .; V gene: TRBV5-1; J gene: TRBJ1-5; clone size: .; CDR3 DNA: TGCGCCATCCCGGGGGGAAGGGGTCAGCCCCAGCATTTT; CDR3 protein: CAIPGGRGQPQHF
D gene: .; V gene: TRBV7-2; J gene: TRBJ1-1; clone size: few; CDR3 DNA: TGTGCGACCAGGGTTATGAACACTGAAGCTTTCTTT; CDR3 protein: CATRVMNTEAFF
D gene: .; V gene: TRBV29-1; J gene: TRBJ1-6; clone size: few; CDR3 DNA: TGCAGCGTTTTTAGCCCCTCCGCCCTCCACTTT; CDR3 protein: CSVFSPSALHF
D gene: TRBD1; V gene: TRBV29-1; J gene: TRBJ2-3; clone size: .; CDR3 DNA: TGCAGCGGACAGGGGTTGGCTCTCCCCACAGATACGCAGTATTTT; CDR3 protein: CSGQGLALPTDTQYF
D gene: TRBD1; V gene: TRBV6-1; J gene: TRBJ2-2; clone size: .; CDR3 DNA: TGTGCCAGCAGCGAAGACAGGGGGCGCGGGGAGCTGTTTTTT; CDR3 protein: CASSEDRGRGELFF
D gene: TRBD1; V gene: TRBV11-2; J gene: TRBJ1-1; clone size: .; CDR3 DNA: TGTGCCAGCAGCCCTGGGACAGCAACAATGAACACTGAAGCTTTCTTT; CDR3 protein: CASSPGTATMNTEAFF
D gene: .; V gene: TRBV27; J gene: TRBJ1-5; clone size: once; CDR3 DNA: TGTGCCAGCAGTAATTCGAGGGTCGGCCAGCCCCAGCATTTT; CDR3 protein: CASSNSRVGQPQHF
D gene: .; V gene: TRBV5-5; J gene: TRBJ1-6; clone size: .; CDR3 DNA: TGTGCCAGCAGCTTGGCACTTCAATTCGGGACAAGGAGTTCACCCCTCCACTTT; CDR3 protein: CASSLALQFGTRSSPLHF
D gene: TRBD1; V gene: TRBV6-5; J gene: TRBJ1-2; clone size: .; CDR3 DNA: TGTGCCAGCAGTAACAGGGGCATGGACTATGGCTACACCTTC; CDR3 protein: CASSNRGMDYGYTF
D gene: .; V gene: TRBV29-1; J gene: TRBJ1-2; clone size: .; CDR3 DNA: TGCAGCGTTGACAAGGGCGGAGGTTCTAACTATGGCTACACCTTC; CDR3 protein: CSVDKGGGSNYGYTF
D gene: TRBD2; V gene: TRBV19; J gene: TRBJ2-5; clone size: once; CDR3 DNA: TGTGCCAGTAGCCCAGGAAATAGCGGGGGGCGGTGGGAGACCCAGTACTTC; CDR3 protein: CASSPGNSGGRWETQYF
D gene: TRBD1; V gene: TRBV5-5; J gene: TRBJ2-7; clone size: .; CDR3 DNA: TGTGCCAGCAGCTTGCGACAGGGCTCCTACGAGCAGTACTTC; CDR3 protein: CASSLRQGSYEQYF
D gene: .; V gene: TRBV19; J gene: TRBJ2-6; clone size: .; CDR3 DNA: TGTGCCAGTAGTATACCGGCGGGGGCGCGCTCTGGGGCCAACGTCCTGACTTTC; CDR3 protein: CASSIPAGARSGANVLTF
D gene: TRBD2; V gene: TRBV7-2; J gene: TRBJ2-3; clone size: .; CDR3 DNA: TGTGCCAGCAGGCTAGCGGGCACAGATACGCAGTATTTT; CDR3 protein: CASRLAGTDTQYF
D gene: TRBD2; V gene: TRBV19; J gene: TRBJ2-3; clone size: .; CDR3 DNA: TGTGCCAGTAGTATATCGCGGGGGAGCACAGATACGCAGTATTTT; CDR3 protein: CASSISRGSTDTQYF
D gene: TRBD2; V gene: TRBV28; J gene: TRBJ2-4; clone size: .; CDR3 DNA: TGTGCCAGCAGTCTTTTGGGGGGGGGTGACATTCAGTACTTC; CDR3 protein: CASSLLGGGDIQYF
D gene: .; V gene: TRBV9; J gene: TRBJ2-7; clone size: .; CDR3 DNA: TGTGCCAGCAGCGTAGGGGCAGGGTTACTCTACGAGCAGTACTTC; CDR3 protein: CASSVGAGLLYEQYF
D gene: .; V gene: TRBV27; J gene: TRBJ2-5; clone size: .; CDR3 DNA: TGTGCCAGCAGTTTATCCCCTAGATTAGAGACCCAGTACTTC; CDR3 protein: CASSLSPRLETQYF
D gene: TRBD1; V gene: TRBV6-5; J gene: TRBJ1-2; clone size: .; CDR3 DNA: TGTGCCAGCAGTCAGGGACAGGGGACAGGCTACACCTTC; CDR3 protein: CASSQGQGTGYTF
D gene: TRBD1; V gene: TRBV6-5; J gene: TRBJ1-1; clone size: .; CDR3 DNA: TGTGCCAGCAGCAACCTCGGGACAGGGGTCACTGAAGCTTTCTTT; CDR3 protein: CASSNLGTGVTEAFF
D gene: TRBD2; V gene: TRBV13; J gene: TRBJ2-3; clone size: .; CDR3 DNA: TGTGCCAGCAGCCCAACACCAGCGGGGGGGCCGACAGATACGCAGTATTTT; CDR3 protein: CASSPTPAGGPTDTQYF
D gene: .; V gene: TRBV30; J gene: TRBJ2-1; clone size: once; CDR3 DNA: TGTGCCTGTTTACTGGCGGCTAGCGATTACAATGAGCAGTTCTTC; CDR3 protein: CACLLAASDYNEQFF
D gene: .; V gene: TRBV30; J gene: TRBJ2-1; clone size: .; CDR3 DNA: TGTGCCTGGAAGGACGGGGGGCTTTACAATGAGCAGTTCTTC; CDR3 protein: CAWKDGGLYNEQFF
D gene: .; V gene: TRBV10-3; J gene: TRBJ1-5; clone size: .; CDR3 DNA: TGTGCCATCAGTGTAGCGCAGAGCAATCAGCCCCAGCATTTT; CDR3 protein: CAISVAQSNQPQHF
D gene: TRBD2; V gene: TRBV7-9; J gene: TRBJ2-7; clone size: .; CDR3 DNA: TGTGCCAGCAGCTTAGGACTAGCGGGAGGAACTAAGGAGCAGTACTTC; CDR3 protein: CASSLGLAGGTKEQYF
D gene: TRBD2; V gene: TRBV10-3; J gene: TRBJ2-5; clone size: .; CDR3 DNA: TGTGCCATCAGTGTGGGAGGGCCTGGGGAGACCCAGTACTTC; CDR3 protein: CAISVGGPGETQYF
D gene: TRBD2; V gene: TRBV30; J gene: TRBJ2-2; clone size: .; CDR3 DNA: TGTGCCTGGAGTATCACTAGCGGGTCGAACACCGGGGAGCTGTTTTTT; CDR3 protein: CAWSITSGSNTGELFF
D gene: .; V gene: TRBV19; J gene: TRBJ1-1; clone size: .; CDR3 DNA: TGTGCCAGTAGTATAGGAGTAGGGGGGGGCACTGAAGCTTTCTTT; CDR3 protein: CASSIGVGGGTEAFF
D gene: .; V gene: TRBV14; J gene: TRBJ2-1; clone size: .; CDR3 DNA: TGTGCCAGCAGCCAACTAGCGAGCTCCTACAATGAGCAGTTCTTC; CDR3 protein: CASSQLASSYNEQFF
D gene: .; V gene: TRBV2; J gene: TRBJ2-3; clone size: .; CDR3 DNA: TGTGCCAGCAGTGAGGGAGGGGGGGGCACAGATACGCAGTATTTT; CDR3 protein: CASSEGGGGTDTQYF
D gene: .; V gene: TRBV28; J gene: TRBJ2-3; clone size: .; CDR3 DNA: TGTGCCAGCAGCCACAGGGTTGGCACAGATACGCAGTATTTT; CDR3 protein: CASSHRVGTDTQYF
D gene: TRBD2; V gene: TRBV9; J gene: TRBJ2-1; clone size: .; CDR3 DNA: TGTGCCAGCAGCGGGGGACTAGCGGCAAATGAGCAGTTCTTC; CDR3 protein: CASSGGLAANEQFF
D gene: .; V gene: TRBV5-8; J gene: TRBJ1-3; clone size: .; CDR3 DNA: TGTGCCAGCAGCTTGGGACAGCCCTCTGGAAACACCATATATTTT; CDR3 protein: CASSLGQPSGNTIYF
D gene: TRBD2; V gene: TRBV7-2; J gene: TRBJ2-3; clone size: .; CDR3 DNA: TGTGCCAGCAGCGCACTAACTAGCGGGAGTTGGTATACGCAGTATTTT; CDR3 protein: CASSALTSGSWYTQYF
D gene: .; V gene: TRBV5-1; J gene: TRBJ2-1; clone size: .; CDR3 DNA: TGCGCCAGCAGCTTGATGAGTGAGCAGTTCTTC; CDR3 protein: CASSLMSEQFF
D gene: .; V gene: TRBV14; J gene: TRBJ1-1; clone size: .; CDR3 DNA: TGTGCCAGCAGCCAACTTCTAGCTGGGAACACTGAAGCTTTCTTT; CDR3 protein: CASSQLLAGNTEAFF
D gene: TRBD2; V gene: TRBV19; J gene: TRBJ2-7; clone size: .; CDR3 DNA: TGTGCCAGTAGTATAACTAGCGGGACGGGAGAGCAGTACTTC; CDR3 protein: CASSITSGTGEQYF
D gene: .; V gene: TRBV2; J gene: TRBJ1-1; clone size: few; CDR3 DNA: TGTGCCAGCAACGGACAGCGTTCCCATCTCATGAACACTGAAGCTTTCTTT; CDR3 protein: CASNGQRSHLMNTEAFF
D gene: TRBD2; V gene: TRBV7-3; J gene: TRBJ2-3; clone size: .; CDR3 DNA: TGTGCCAGCAGCCCGAGGGTAGCGGGAGGCGCAGATACGCAGTATTTT; CDR3 protein: CASSPRVAGGADTQYF
D gene: .; V gene: TRBV6-1; J gene: TRBJ2-7; clone size: .; CDR3 DNA: TGTGCCAGCAGATACCCCGGGACTCGAACCTACGAGCAGTACTTC; CDR3 protein: CASRYPGTRTYEQYF